These 6 T cell receptor beta chains came from one sample sequenced in a study of identical twins. TCRdb recomputed calls from the 5' RACE reads with MiXCR, one row per CDR3 protein. The sample has roughly 480,000 distinct CDR3 sequences; 20% to 25% are singletons. The sample also formed part of further work on T cells expressing NK-cell markers.

Specimen: CD4+ T cells sorted from blood. These TCRs come from a woman aged 18-35 years in good health.

The gene calls are TRBV27 and TRBJ2-7, with 7 bases aligning to TRBD1. The V gene end was trimmed by 4 bases and the J gene end by 5 bases; junction bases not matched to a gene: 8. This CDR3 is built from 14 residues. Germline V CDR1 and CDR2: MNHEY, SMNVEV (reference sequence). CDR3 region: CASSSRTGRNEQYF. In DNA form, the CDR3 reads TGTGCCAGCAGTTCCAGGACAGGCAGGAACGAGCAGTACTTC.

The chain uses TRBV20-1 and TRBJ1-2; 7 nucleotides align to TRBD1. Germline CDR1 DFQATT, CDR2 SNEGSKA (reference sequence). The ends lost 0 bases at V and 8 bases at J; junction bases unmatched: 12. The CDR3 extends over 15 amino acids. CDR3 bases: TGCAGTGCTAGAGATAAATTAGGGGGCGCCGGGGGCTACACCTTC. Translated: CSARDKLGGAGGYTF.

CDR3 DNA sequence: TGCGCCAGCAGCTTGGTTTTCGGGGCGGGATACAATGAGCAGTTCTTC. Translated, it gives CASSLVFGAGYNEQFF. The gene calls are TRBV5-1 and TRBJ2-1; D may be TRBD2 (6 bases). V was clipped by 0 bases and J by 4 bases, with 14 bases between them. CDR1 SGHRS and CDR2 YFSETQ come from the germline V gene. The CDR3 sequence is 16 residues long. Variable domain in full (rest from reference TRBV5-1 and TRBJ2-1): KAGVTQTPRYLIKTRGQQVTLSCSPISGHRSVSWYQQTPGQGLQFLFEYFSETQRNKGNFPGRFSGRQFSNSRSEMNVSTLELGDSALYLCASSLVFGAGYNEQFFGPGTRLTVL.

This clonotype showed up just a few times. The chain has TRBV6-1 and TRBJ2-6, with D perhaps matching TRBD1 (6 bases). This CDR3 has 16 residues. Deletions cut 6 bases from V and 4 bases from J, with 16 bases between. The V gene's germline CDR1 is MNHNS and CDR2 SASEGT. As DNA, the CDR3 is TGTGCCAGCAGGGGACAAACGTTGGAGGGGGCCAACGTCCTGACTTTC. Its protein is CASRGQTLEGANVLTF.

The rearrangement joins TRBV20-1 to TRBJ2-7; no reliable D call. The V end was cut by 3 bases, the J end by 1 base, with 10 bases between. The CDR3 extends over 13 amino acids. Germline assignment: CDR1 DFQATT and CDR2 SNEGSKA (reference sequence). The CDR3 sequence: CSASRGSSYEQYF. The CDR3 coding sequence is TGCAGTGCTAGTCGCGGTTCTTCCTACGAGCAGTACTTC.

This clonotype occurred a few times. CDR3 DNA sequence: TGTGCCAGCAGTTACTCGACAGGGGGACACGAGCAGTACTTC. It codes for CASSYSTGGHEQYF. The chain recombines TRBV6-2 or TRBV6-3 with TRBJ2-7; 9 nucleotides match TRBD1. Germline lookup yields CDR1 MNHEY and CDR2 SVGEGT. V gave up 0 bases and J gave up 5 bases; unmatched junction bases: 2. The CDR3 has 14 residues.